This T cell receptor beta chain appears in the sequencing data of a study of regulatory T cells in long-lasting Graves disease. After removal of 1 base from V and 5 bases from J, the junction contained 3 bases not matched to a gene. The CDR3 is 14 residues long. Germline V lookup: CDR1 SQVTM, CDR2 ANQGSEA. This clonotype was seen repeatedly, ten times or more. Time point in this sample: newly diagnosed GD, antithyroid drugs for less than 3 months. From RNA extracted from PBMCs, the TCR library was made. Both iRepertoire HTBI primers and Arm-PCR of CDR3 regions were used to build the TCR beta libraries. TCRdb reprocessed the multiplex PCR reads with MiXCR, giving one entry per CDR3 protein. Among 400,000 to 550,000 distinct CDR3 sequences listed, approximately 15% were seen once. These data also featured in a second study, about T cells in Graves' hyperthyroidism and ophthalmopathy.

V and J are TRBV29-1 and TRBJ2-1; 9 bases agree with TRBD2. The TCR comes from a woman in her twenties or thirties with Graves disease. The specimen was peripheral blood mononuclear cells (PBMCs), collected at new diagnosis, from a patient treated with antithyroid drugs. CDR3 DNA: TGCAGCGTTGAAGGACTAGCGGTTAACAATGAGCAGTTCTTC. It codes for CSVEGLAVNNEQFF.